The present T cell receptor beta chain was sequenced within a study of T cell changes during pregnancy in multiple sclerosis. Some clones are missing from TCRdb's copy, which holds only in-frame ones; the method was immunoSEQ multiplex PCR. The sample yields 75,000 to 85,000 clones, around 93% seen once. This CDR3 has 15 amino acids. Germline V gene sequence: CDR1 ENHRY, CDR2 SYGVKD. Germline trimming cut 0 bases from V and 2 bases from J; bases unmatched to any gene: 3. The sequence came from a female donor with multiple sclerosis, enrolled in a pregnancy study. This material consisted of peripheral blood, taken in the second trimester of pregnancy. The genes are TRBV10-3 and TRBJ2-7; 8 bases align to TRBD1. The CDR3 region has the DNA TGTGCCATCAGTGAGTCCGGGACAGGCACCTACGAGCAGTACTTC. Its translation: CAISESGTGTYEQYF.